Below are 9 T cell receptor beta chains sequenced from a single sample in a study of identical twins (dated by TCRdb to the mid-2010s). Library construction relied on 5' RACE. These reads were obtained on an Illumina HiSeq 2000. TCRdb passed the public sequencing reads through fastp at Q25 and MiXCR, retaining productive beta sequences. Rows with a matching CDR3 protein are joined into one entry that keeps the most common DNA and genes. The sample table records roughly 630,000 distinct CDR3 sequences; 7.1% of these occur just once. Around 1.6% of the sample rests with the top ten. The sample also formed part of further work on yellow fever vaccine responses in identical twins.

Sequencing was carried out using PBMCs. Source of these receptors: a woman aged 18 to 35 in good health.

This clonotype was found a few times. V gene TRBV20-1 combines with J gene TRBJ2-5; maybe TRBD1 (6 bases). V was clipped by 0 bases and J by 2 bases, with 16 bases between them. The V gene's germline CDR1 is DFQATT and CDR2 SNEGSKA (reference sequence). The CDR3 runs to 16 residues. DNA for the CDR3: TGCAGTGCTAGAGATCTCGAGGGGGATTCTCAAGAGACCCAGTACTTC. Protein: CSARDLEGDSQETQYF.

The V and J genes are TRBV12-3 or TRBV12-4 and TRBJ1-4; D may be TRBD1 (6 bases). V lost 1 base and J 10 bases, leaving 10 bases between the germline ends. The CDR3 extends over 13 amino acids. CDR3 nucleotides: TGTGCCAGCAGTTTAGAGGGGGAGGGAAAACTGTTTTTT. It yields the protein CASSLEGEGKLFF.

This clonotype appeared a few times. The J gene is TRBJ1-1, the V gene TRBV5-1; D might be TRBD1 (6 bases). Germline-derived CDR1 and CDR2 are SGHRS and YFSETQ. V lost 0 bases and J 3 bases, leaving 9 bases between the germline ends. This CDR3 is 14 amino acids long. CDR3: CASSLAYRDTEAFF. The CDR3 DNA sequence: TGCGCCAGCAGCTTGGCGTACAGGGACACTGAAGCTTTCTTT.

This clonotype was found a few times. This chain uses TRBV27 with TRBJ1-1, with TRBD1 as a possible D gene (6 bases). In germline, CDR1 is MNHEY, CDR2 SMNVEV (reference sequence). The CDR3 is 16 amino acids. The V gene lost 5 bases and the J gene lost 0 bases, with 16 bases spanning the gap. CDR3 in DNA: TGTGCCAGCAGTCCGTACGGGGGACATATGAACACTGAAGCTTTCTTT. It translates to CASSPYGGHMNTEAFF.

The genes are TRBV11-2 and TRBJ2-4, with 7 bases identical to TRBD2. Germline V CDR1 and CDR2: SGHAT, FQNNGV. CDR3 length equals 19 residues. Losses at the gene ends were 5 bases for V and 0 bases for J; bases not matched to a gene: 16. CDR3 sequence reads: CASSPRSRLRESAKNIQYF. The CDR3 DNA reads TGTGCCAGCAGCCCGAGATCTCGCTTGCGGGAGTCAGCCAAAAACATTCAGTACTTC.

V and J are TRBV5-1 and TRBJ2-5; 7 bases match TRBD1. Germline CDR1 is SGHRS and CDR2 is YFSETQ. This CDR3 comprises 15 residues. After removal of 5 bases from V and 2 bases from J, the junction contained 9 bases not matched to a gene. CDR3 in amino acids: CASSSTTGPQETQYF. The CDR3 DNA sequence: TGCGCCAGCAGTTCTACGACAGGGCCACAAGAGACCCAGTACTTC.

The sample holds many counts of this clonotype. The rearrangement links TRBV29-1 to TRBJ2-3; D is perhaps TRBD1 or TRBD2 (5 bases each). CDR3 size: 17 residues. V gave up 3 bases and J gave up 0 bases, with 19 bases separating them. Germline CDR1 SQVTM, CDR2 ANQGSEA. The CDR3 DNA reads TGCAGCGTTGATGAAGGGACGTACACCAAAAGCACAGATACGCAGTATTTT. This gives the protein CSVDEGTYTKSTDTQYF.

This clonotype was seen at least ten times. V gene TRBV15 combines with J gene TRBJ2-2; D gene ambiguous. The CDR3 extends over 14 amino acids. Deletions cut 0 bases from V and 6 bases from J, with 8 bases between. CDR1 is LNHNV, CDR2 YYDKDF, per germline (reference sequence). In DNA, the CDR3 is TGTGCCACCAGCAGAGATAGTCCGCCCGGGGAGCTGTTTTTT. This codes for CATSRDSPPGELFF. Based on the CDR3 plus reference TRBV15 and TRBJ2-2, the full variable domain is DAMVIQNPRYQVTQFGKPVTLSCSQTLNHNVMYWYQQKSSQAPKLLFHYYDKDFNNEADTPDNFQSRRPNTSFCFLDIRSPGLGDTAMYLCATSRDSPPGELFFGEGSRLTVL.

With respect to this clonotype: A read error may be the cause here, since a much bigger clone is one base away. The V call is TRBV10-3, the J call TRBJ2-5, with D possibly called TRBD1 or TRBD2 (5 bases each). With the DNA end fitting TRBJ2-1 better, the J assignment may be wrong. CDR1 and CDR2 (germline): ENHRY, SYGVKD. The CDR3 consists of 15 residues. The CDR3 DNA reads TGTGCCATCAGTGAGTCCGGGGCTTTACAAGAGACCCAGTTCTTC. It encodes CAISESGALQETQFF.